Listed below are T cell receptor beta chains from one sample, sequenced in a study of blood T cell repertoires in COVID-19. Produced via immunoSEQ multiplex PCR; TCRdb's table is partial and in-frame only. The sample has approximately 220,000 clones, roughly nine tenths seen once. The sequenced material came from PBMCs or T cells enriched from blood (not recorded which). The receptors here all came from a woman aged 18-29 years in a cohort exposed to, infected with or recovered from COVID-19 (not recorded which). Both conserved end residues are part of each CDR3. A D gene is named only where the DNA matches it firmly. Not all rows give a size; the values are once, few, many and, for expanded clones, a class.

v_gene,abundance,d_gene,j_gene,CDR3nt,CDR3aa
TRBV12-3/TRBV12-4,-,TRBD1,TRBJ2-7,TGTGCCAGCAGTTTTTCAGGGGGCTACGAGCAGTACTTC,CASSFSGGYEQYF
TRBV5-1,-,TRBD1,TRBJ2-7,TGCGCCAGCAGCTTTACCGGGACAGGGGTCGAGCAGTACTTC,CASSFTGTGVEQYF
TRBV14,-,-,TRBJ1-3,TGTGCCAGCAGCCAAGTTTCGGCCCCGGGTAACACCATATATTTT,CASSQVSAPGNTIYF
TRBV29-1,-,TRBD1,TRBJ2-5,TGCAGCGTCATTCCACAGGGGGTCGTTGAGACCCAGTACTTC,CSVIPQGVVETQYF
TRBV5-4,-,-,TRBJ2-1,TGTGCCAGCAGCTTGGGGCTAGGCCGGGGGAATGAGCAGTTCTTC,CASSLGLGRGNEQFF
TRBV18,-,-,TRBJ2-2,TGTGCCAGCTCACCACCAATGAGGGCCGGGGAGCTGTTTTTT,CASSPPMRAGELFF
TRBV5-3,-,TRBD1,TRBJ1-3,TGTGCCAGAAGCTTGGCCTGGGACAGACTCCCAGAGGTGGGAAACACCATATATTTT,CARSLAWDRLPEVGNTIYF
TRBV2,-,-,TRBJ2-7,TGTGCCAGCAGTGGTTGGCAGGGCTACGAGCAGTACTTC,CASSGWQGYEQYF
TRBV11-3,once,TRBD2,TRBJ2-3,TGTGCCAGCAGCTATCGAGTTGCGGGAGGTCGGAATACGCAGTATTTT,CASSYRVAGGRNTQYF
TRBV4-2,-,TRBD2,TRBJ2-2,TGTGCCAGCAGCCAAGGGGGTGGACTAGCGGAGAACACCGGGGAGCTGTTTTTT,CASSQGGGLAENTGELFF
TRBV18,-,-,TRBJ1-4,TGTGCCAGCTCTCCAATAGAGAATAATAATGAAAAACTGTTTTTT,CASSPIENNNEKLFF
TRBV27,-,TRBD1,TRBJ2-7,TGTGCCAGCAGTAACACAGGGGGCTTCTTCGAGCAGTACTTC,CASSNTGGFFEQYF
TRBV5-4,-,TRBD2,TRBJ2-3,TGTGCCAGCAGCCTCGGACTAGCGGCTAGCACAGATACGCAGTATTTT,CASSLGLAASTDTQYF
TRBV28,-,-,TRBJ2-7,TGTGCCAGCAGGGAGACCCCGTACGAGCAGTACTTC,CASRETPYEQYF